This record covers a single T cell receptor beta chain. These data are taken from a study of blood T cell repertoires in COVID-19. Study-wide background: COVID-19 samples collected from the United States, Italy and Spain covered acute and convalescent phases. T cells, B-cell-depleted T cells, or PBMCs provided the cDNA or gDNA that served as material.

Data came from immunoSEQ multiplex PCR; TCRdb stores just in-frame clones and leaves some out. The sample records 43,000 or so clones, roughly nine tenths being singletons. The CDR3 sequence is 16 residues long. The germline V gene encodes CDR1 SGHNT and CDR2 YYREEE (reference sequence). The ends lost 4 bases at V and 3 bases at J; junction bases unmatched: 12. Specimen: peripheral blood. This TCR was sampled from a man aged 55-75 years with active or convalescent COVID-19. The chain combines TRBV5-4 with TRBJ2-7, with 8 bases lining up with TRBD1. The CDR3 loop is CASSRISAGGNYEQYF. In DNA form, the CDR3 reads TGTGCCAGCAGCCGAATATCGGCAGGGGGCAACTACGAGCAGTACTTC.